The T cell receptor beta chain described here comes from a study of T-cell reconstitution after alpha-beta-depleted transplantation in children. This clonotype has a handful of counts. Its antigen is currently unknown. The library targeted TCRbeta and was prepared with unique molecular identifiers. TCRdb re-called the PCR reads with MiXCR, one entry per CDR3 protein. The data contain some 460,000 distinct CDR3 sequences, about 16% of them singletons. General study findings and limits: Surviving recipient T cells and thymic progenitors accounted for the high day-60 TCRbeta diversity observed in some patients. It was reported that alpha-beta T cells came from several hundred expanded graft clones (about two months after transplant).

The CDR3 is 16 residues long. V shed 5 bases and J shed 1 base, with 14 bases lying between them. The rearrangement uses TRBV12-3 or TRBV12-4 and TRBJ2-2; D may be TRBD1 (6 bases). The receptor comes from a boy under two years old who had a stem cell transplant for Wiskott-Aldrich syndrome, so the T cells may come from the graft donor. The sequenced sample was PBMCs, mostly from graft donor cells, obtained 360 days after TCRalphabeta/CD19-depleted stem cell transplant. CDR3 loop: CASSLSQGLNTGELFF. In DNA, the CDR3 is TGTGCCAGCAGTCTATCACAGGGATTGAACACCGGGGAGCTGTTTTTT.